The entry that follows covers one T cell receptor (beta chain) sequence. Looked up from germline, CDR1 is MNHEY and CDR2 is SVGAGI. V shed 6 bases, J shed 0 bases, and the junction held 3 bases outside the gene matches. The CDR3 extends over 14 amino acids. The data are from a study of blood T cell repertoires in COVID-19. Study at large: COVID-19 samples collected from the United States, Italy and Spain covered acute and convalescent phases. The analysed material was cDNA or gDNA that came from T cells, B-cell-depleted T cells, or PBMCs.

As processed by the authors: Reference gene primers were amplified, and this amplification served to estimate nucleated cell counts. Here immunoSEQ multiplex PCR was the method, and the copy in TCRdb shows in-frame clones only, minus some. The D gene and trimming were derived from the DNA, and the V and J assignments and clone size from that table. The sample contains a few hundred thousand clones, approximately 80% of which appear only once. The sequence was collected from a woman aged 80 or over with acute or convalescent COVID-19. The V gene is TRBV6-5, the J gene TRBJ2-3; 7 nucleotides agree with TRBD2. Sequencing used peripheral blood. CDR3 nucleotides: TGTGCCAGCAGACGGGACTACAGCACAGATACGCAGTATTTT. It specifies CASRRDYSTDTQYF.